This T cell receptor (beta chain) was sequenced for a study of memory CD8 T cells in hepatitis C reinfection. For the study at large: HCV reinfection: RNA-positive following two negative tests at least 60 days apart. Study outcomes and limitations: A handful of donors were too few for definitive public clonotype conclusions.

Clones were sequenced by immunoSEQ multiplex PCR, and TCRdb holds only the in-frame ones, with some missing. The repertoire holds about 43,000 clones, about 88% seen once, with 0.65% to 0.9% in the top ten. Described time point: late/post reinfection, 12 to 24 weeks after detection. TCR sequencing was done directly ex vivo on sorted cells, without expansion in vitro. Turning to this clone: Antigen: not known.

CDR3 length: 14 residues. The J segment lost 6 bases and the V segment lost 3 bases, leaving 5 bases of the junction unmatched. CDR1 is SEHNR, CDR2 FQNEAQ, per germline (reference sequence). The genes are TRBV7-9 and TRBJ1-5; 7 bases match TRBD1. This TCR was recovered from a man aged 18 to 30 with hepatitis C virus infection. The sample consisted of naive CD8+ T cells sorted from blood. The CDR3 nucleotides are TGTGCCAGCAGCTTGACCCAGGGGGGTCAGCCCCAGCATTTT. This translates into CASSLTQGGQPQHF.